This TCR beta chain was sequenced during a study of shared clonotypes between healthy human individuals. Study-level information: The study used three CD4 naive, three CD4 memory, two CD8 naive and one CD8 memory plate per donor.

Generated by immunoSEQ multiplex PCR, the TCRdb table keeps only in-frame clones and is missing some. Of some 1,400,000 clones listed, roughly 95% are singletons. The CDR3 is 14 residues long. V lost 2 bases and J 4 bases, leaving 9 bases between the germline ends. Germline loops: CDR1 MDHEN, CDR2 SYDVKM. This receptor was taken from a man under 40 in good health. Sequences were obtained from naive CD4+ T cells sorted from blood. Described subset: CD45RA+ positively selected. The rearrangement uses TRBV28 and TRBJ1-5; TRBD1 is a possible D gene (5 bases). The CDR3 DNA follows: TGTGCCAGCAGTTTACAGGGTTGGAATCAGCCCCAGCATTTT. Its protein is CASSLQGWNQPQHF.